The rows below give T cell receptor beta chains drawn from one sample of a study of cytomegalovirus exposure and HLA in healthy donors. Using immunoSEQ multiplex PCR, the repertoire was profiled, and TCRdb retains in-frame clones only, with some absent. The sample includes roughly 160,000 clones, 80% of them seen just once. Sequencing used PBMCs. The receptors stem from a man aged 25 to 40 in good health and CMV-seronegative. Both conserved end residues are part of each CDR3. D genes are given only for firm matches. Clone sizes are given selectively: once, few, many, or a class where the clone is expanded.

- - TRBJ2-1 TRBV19 TGTGCCAGTAGCCCCGCCCAAAAGAGCTCCTACAATGAGCAGTTCTTC CASSPAQKSSYNEQFF
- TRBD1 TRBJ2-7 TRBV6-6 TGTGCCAGCACCCCCACAGCAGGGACAGGGGACATAGGGCAGTACTTC CASTPTAGTGDIGQYF
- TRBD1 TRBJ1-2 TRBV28 TGTGCCAGCAGTCCTACCCGGGACAGGCTCTATGGCTACACCTTC CASSPTRDRLYGYTF
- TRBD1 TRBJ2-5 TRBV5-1 TGCGCCAGCAGCTTCAATGGACAGGGATCTCAAGAGACCCAGTACTTC CASSFNGQGSQETQYF
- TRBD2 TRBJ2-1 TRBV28 TGTGCCAGCAGTTTCCTAGCGGGGGACAATGAGCAGTTCTTC CASSFLAGDNEQFF
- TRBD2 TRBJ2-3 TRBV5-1 TGCGCCAGCAGCTCAGGTGGGACTAGCGATAGCACAGATACGCAGTATTTT CASSSGGTSDSTDTQYF
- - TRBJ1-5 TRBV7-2 TGTGCCAGCAGCCCGAGTAACAATCAGCCCCAGCATTTT CASSPSNNQPQHF
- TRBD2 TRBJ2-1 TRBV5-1 TGCGCCAGCAGCGGCGGGGGACTAGCGGGAGGCGTTGGGCTCTTC CASSGGGLAGGVGLF
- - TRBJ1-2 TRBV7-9 TGTGCCAGCAGCTTGGGGAAGACAGAGCCGAAATTC CASSLGKTEPKF
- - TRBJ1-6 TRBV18 TGTGCCAGCTCAAGCGACAGCGACTCACCCCTCCACTTT CASSSDSDSPLHF
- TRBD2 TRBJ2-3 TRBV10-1 TGCGCCAGCAGCCGGGGGACTAGCGGGACCACAGATACGCAGTATTTT CASSRGTSGTTDTQYF
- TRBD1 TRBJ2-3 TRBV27 TGTGCCAGCAGTCCCCTCGGGACAGGGGTGGAAACAGATACGCAGTATTTT CASSPLGTGVETDTQYF
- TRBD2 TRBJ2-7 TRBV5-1 TGCGCCAGCAGCCCGGGGGGGCCCAACGAGCAGTACTTC CASSPGGPNEQYF
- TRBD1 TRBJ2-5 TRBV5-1 TGCGCCAGCAGTTACCTTCTTCCGGGACAGGGGGCTGGGGAGACCCAGTACTTC CASSYLLPGQGAGETQYF
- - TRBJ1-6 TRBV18 TGTGCCAGCTCACCGGGAGGGTTTTATTCACCCCTCCACTTT CASSPGGFYSPLHF
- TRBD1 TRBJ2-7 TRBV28 TGTGCCAGCAGTGATACCGGGACAGGTGGGTACGAGCAGTACTTC CASSDTGTGGYEQYF
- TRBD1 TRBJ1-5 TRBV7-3 TGTGCCAGCAGCTATGAACAGGGGAAGGTGGATCAGCCCCAGCATTTT CASSYEQGKVDQPQHF
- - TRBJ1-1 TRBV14 TGTGCCAGCAGCCAAGAGACAAAAGCTTTCTTT CASSQETKAFF
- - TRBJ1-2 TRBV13 TGTGCCAGCAGCTTAGCGGCAGGGGATGGCTACACCTTC CASSLAAGDGYTF
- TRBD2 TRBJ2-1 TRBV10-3 TGTGCCATTTCCGGGACTAGTTCGGTTGAGCAGTTCTTC CAISGTSSVEQFF
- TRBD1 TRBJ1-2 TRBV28 TGTGCCAGCAGTTTAGGGGTCGGGACAGGGGGGTATGGCTACACCTTC CASSLGVGTGGYGYTF
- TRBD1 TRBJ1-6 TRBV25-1 TGTGCCACCCGACAGGGGAACTCCTATAATTCACCCCTCCACTTT CATRQGNSYNSPLHF
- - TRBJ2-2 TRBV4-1 TGCGCCAGCAGCCAAGCGGGCGGGGAGCTGTTTTTT CASSQAGGELFF
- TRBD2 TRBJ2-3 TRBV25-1 TGTGCCAGCCGCGAACTAGCGGGGTCGAGGACAGATACGCAGTATTTT CASRELAGSRTDTQYF
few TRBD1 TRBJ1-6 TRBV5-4 TGTGCCAGCAGCCAGGGACAGGGGGTGAGTCAGAATTCACCCCTCCACTTT CASSQGQGVSQNSPLHF
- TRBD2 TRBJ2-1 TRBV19 TGTGCCAGTAGTAGCGTCCTAGCGGGAGGGCACAATGAGCAGTTCTTC CASSSVLAGGHNEQFF
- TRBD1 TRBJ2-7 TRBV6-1 TGTGCCAGCTGGCCTCGACAGGGGCCTATGAACGAGCAGTACTTC CASWPRQGPMNEQYF
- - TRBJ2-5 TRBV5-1 TGCGCCAGCAGCTTTGGGGCTCAAGAGACCCAGTACTTC CASSFGAQETQYF
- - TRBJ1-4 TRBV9 TGTGCCAGCAGCGTAGCGGGAGTGAGAGGTGAAAAACTGTTTTTT CASSVAGVRGEKLFF
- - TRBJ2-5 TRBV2 TGTGCCAGCAGTCGGTCATTTTCCCAGGGTCGAGAGACCCAGTACTTC CASSRSFSQGRETQYF
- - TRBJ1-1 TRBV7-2 TGTGCCAGCAGCTTAGCGCGAGCCATGAACACTGAAGCTTTCTTT CASSLARAMNTEAFF
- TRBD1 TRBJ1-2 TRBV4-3 TGCGCCAGCAGCCAGGAGACAGGGAATGGCTACACCTTC CASSQETGNGYTF
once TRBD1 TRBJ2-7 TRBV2 TGTGCCAGATTCCGACAGGGTGGATGGGACTACGAGCAGTACTTC CARFRQGGWDYEQYF
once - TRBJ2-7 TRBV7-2 TGTGCCAGCCGTCGAGGAGGGGCCCACGAGCAGTACTTC CASRRGGAHEQYF
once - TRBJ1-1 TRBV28 TGTGCCAGCACCGCTAATGAAGCTTTCTTT CASTANEAFF
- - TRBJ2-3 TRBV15 TGTGCCACCAGCCGAACCCAGGGTGTCACAGATACGCAGTATTTT CATSRTQGVTDTQYF
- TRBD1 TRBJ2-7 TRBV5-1 TGCGCCAGCAGCTTGGAGGGACAGGGTCCTTACGAGCAGTACTTC CASSLEGQGPYEQYF
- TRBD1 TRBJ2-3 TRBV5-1 TGCGCCAGCAGCAGGACAGGGTATGGCCTCACAGATACGCAGTATTTT CASSRTGYGLTDTQYF
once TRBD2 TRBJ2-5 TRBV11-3 TGTGCCAGCAGCTTAGGGCGGGGGACAGAGACCCAGTACTTC CASSLGRGTETQYF
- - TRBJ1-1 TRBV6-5 TGTGCCAGCAGTTACGGGGCGGTACTGAACACTGAAGCTTTCTTT CASSYGAVLNTEAFF